These T cell receptor beta chains were read from a single sample in a study of CD8+ T cells in alopecia areata. Clones were sequenced by immunoSEQ multiplex PCR, and TCRdb holds only the in-frame ones, with some missing. This sample has about 190,000 clones, with around three fifths found just once. The specimen comprised CD4+ T cells sorted from blood, sampled at week 24, from a patient treated with tofacitinib. The receptors were sampled from a human donor with alopecia areata. The CDR3 runs from the conserved cysteine through the conserved F or W. Only some rows state a clone size, as once, few, many or a class for expanded clones.

CASSLSTSGGPRDTGELFF | TRBJ2-2 | TRBV11-1 | -
CASSSWGTHEQYF | TRBJ2-7 | TRBV5-6 | -
CASSSGDPGEKLFF | TRBJ1-4 | TRBV5-1 | -
CAWSFGHNPGAQHF | TRBJ1-5 | TRBV30 | -
CASSAISLSGYTF | TRBJ1-2 | TRBV9 | -
CASSPGFREPLSGANVLTF | TRBJ2-6 | TRBV5-6 | -
CASWVETQYF | TRBJ2-5 | TRBV5-1 | -
CASSRGQAGYGYTF | TRBJ1-2 | TRBV2 | few
CASSVGQDRRSYEQYF | TRBJ2-7 | TRBV9 | -
CASSQGRGYGYTF | TRBJ1-2 | TRBV14 | -
CASSEAEAGVTSLSGELFF | TRBJ2-2 | TRBV2 | -
CASSQPGGGNSPLHF | TRBJ1-6 | TRBV4-1 | -
CASGLRTGPYEQYF | TRBJ2-7 | TRBV12-5 | few
CSVEDPGQAFF | TRBJ1-1 | TRBV29-1 | -
CAWSVRGGINTGELFF | TRBJ2-2 | TRBV30 | once
CASSQEGRRPEETQYF | TRBJ2-5 | TRBV4-3 | once
CSGYRGNEQFF | TRBJ2-1 | TRBV29-1 | few
CASSPQGGTGYEQFF | TRBJ2-1 | TRBV7-6 | once
CAWRSGNTEAFF | TRBJ1-1 | TRBV30 | -
CASSQNRGETQYF | TRBJ2-5 | TRBV4-3 | few
CASRSLGQFTDTQYF | TRBJ2-3 | TRBV5-1 | -
CASREGVGNSPLHF | TRBJ1-6 | TRBV10-2 | once
CASSSPHQGGEQYF | TRBJ2-7 | TRBV7-2 | few
CASSESSTEAFF | TRBJ1-1 | TRBV2 | -
CAWTHRGVGAGELFF | TRBJ2-2 | TRBV30 | -
CACNRGGNYGYTF | TRBJ1-2 | TRBV30 | -
CAWSVAGNTEAFF | TRBJ1-1 | TRBV30 | -
CASSWTGTSGHNEQFF | TRBJ2-1 | TRBV5-1 | -
CASSLSGTGANEQFF | TRBJ2-1 | TRBV7-9 | once
CASSRNRGEYQPQHF | TRBJ1-5 | TRBV7-2 | -
CASSLGSLNQPQHF | TRBJ1-5 | TRBV7-2 | -
CASTRTGEQFF | TRBJ2-1 | TRBV2 | -
CASSLEPSGGAKNIQYF | TRBJ2-4 | TRBV5-1 | few
CSVEPDGSYEQYF | TRBJ2-7 | TRBV29-1 | -
CASSLEGGNQPQHF | TRBJ1-5 | TRBV7-2 | few
CATSLVGSYEQYF | TRBJ2-7 | TRBV10-3 | few
CASSDRTGLGHEQFF | TRBJ2-1 | TRBV25-1 | once
CAIREGGGSLGGWGRELFF | TRBJ2-2 | TRBV10-3 | few
CASSFAGSSYNEQFF | TRBJ2-1 | TRBV6-5 | -
CASSLDQLLNEQFF | TRBJ2-1 | TRBV11-2 | -
CASSLTSGGENEQYF | TRBJ2-7 | TRBV5-6 | few
CASSVDRDQPQHF | TRBJ1-5 | TRBV19 | -
CASTQHASNTGELFF | TRBJ2-2 | TRBV4-3 | -
CASSLVGSGTGYMNTEAFF | TRBJ1-1 | TRBV7-8 | -